The entry below gives a single TCR beta chain sequence along with its context. Produced via immunoSEQ multiplex PCR; TCRdb's table is partial and in-frame only. The sample has some 260,000 clones; around 88% are singletons. V dropped 2 bases and J dropped 1 base, with 23 bases sitting between them. CDR1 and CDR2 (germline): SGHVS, FNYEAQ. The CDR3 runs to 19 residues. The data belong to a study of blood T cell repertoires in COVID-19. Enrolment of Seattle patients took place during active infection, and they were followed longitudinally. This TCR came from a woman aged 30 to 39 with COVID-19, enrolled during active disease. This chain links TRBV7-6 with TRBJ1-1; D unresolved. The source material was peripheral blood. CDR3 protein: CASSLKVSSPPLENTEAFF. DNA for the CDR3: TGTGCCAGCAGCTTAAAAGTCTCTAGCCCACCTCTGGAGAACACTGAAGCTTTCTTT. The full variable domain, its missing parts supplied by reference TRBV7-6 and TRBJ1-1, is GAGVSQSPRYKVTKRGQDVALRCDPISGHVSLYWYRQALGQGPEFLTYFNYEAQQDKSGLPNDRFSAERPEGSISTLTIQRTEQRDSAMYRCASSLKVSSPPLENTEAFFGQGTRLTVV.